The next 30 T cell receptor beta chains were all read from a single sample in a study of neoadjuvant anti-PD-1 for oral cavity cancer. TCRdb keeps only in-frame clones here, not all; method: immunoSEQ multiplex PCR. This sample has about 14,000 clones, with about 68% found just once. Here the sequenced sample was PBMCs, taken before nivolumab (anti-PD-1) treatment. All receptors derive from a person between 40 and 85 years old with oral cavity squamous cell carcinoma.

This clone was detected only once. V usage is TRBV27 and J usage is TRBJ1-2, with D tentatively TRBD1 (5 bases). This CDR3 is 15 amino acids long. CDR1 and CDR2 (germline): MNHEY, SMNVEV (reference sequence). The germline V and J ends were trimmed by 0 bases and 4 bases, with 12 bases remaining between them. In DNA form, the CDR3 reads TGTGCCAGCAGTTTATCTCCAGGGCTGGGCTATGGCTACACCTTC. It translates to CASSLSPGLGYGYTF.

The count of this clone is one. The chain links TRBV6-5 to TRBJ1-1, with 11 bases lining up with TRBD1. V dropped 4 bases and J dropped 4; count of bases not matched to a gene: 5. This CDR3 has 15 residues. Germline V gene lookup returns CDR1 MNHEY and CDR2 SVGAGI. The CDR3 is CASSSTGTGGTEAFF. The CDR3 nucleotides read TGTGCCAGCAGTTCCACCGGGACAGGGGGCACTGAAGCTTTCTTT.

This rearrangement joins TRBV5-1 to TRBJ2-5; D unresolved. V was shortened by 0 bases and J by 2 bases, with 8 bases between the two germline ends. Germline CDR1 reads SGHRS; CDR2 reads YFSETQ. The CDR3 is made up of 14 amino acids. Written as DNA, the CDR3 is TGCGCCAGCAGCTTGGGCGGAAAACAAGAGACCCAGTACTTC. Protein product: CASSLGGKQETQYF.

This clone was observed a handful of times. The rearrangement links TRBV30 to TRBJ1-1; D may be TRBD1 (5 bases). The CDR3 is made up of 13 amino acids. Germline V gene lookup returns CDR1 GTSNPN and CDR2 SVGIG (reference sequence). The V gene lost 4 bases and the J gene lost 3 bases, with 12 bases spanning the gap. CDR3 bases: TGTGCCTGGATGGTCAGGGCAGACACTGAAGCTTTCTTT. Translated: CAWMVRADTEAFF.

This chain connects TRBV11-2 to TRBJ2-7; 10 bases align to TRBD2. This CDR3 has 15 amino acids. CDR1 is SGHAT and CDR2 is FQNNGV in the germline V gene. The ends lost 5 bases at V and 6 bases at J; junction bases unmatched: 10. The CDR3 nucleotides read TGTGCCAGCAGCCCCCTCAGCGGGAGGGCCGCCGAGCAGTACTTC. Its translation is CASSPLSGRAAEQYF.

This chain connects TRBV7-9 to TRBJ2-7, with 13 bases aligning to TRBD2. V lost 5 bases, J lost 2 bases, and 3 bases stayed unmatched. The CDR3 runs to 15 residues. Germline V lookup: CDR1 SEHNR, CDR2 FQNEAQ (reference sequence). The CDR3 DNA reads TGTGCCAGCAGCCCGACTAGCGGGAGGACCTACGAGCAGTACTTC. Translating gives CASSPTSGRTYEQYF.

The chain is built from TRBV11-3 and TRBJ2-7; tentative D call: TRBD2 (5 bases). CDR1 is SGHNT, CDR2 YENEEA, per germline. CDR3 length equals 13 residues. The V gene lost 3 bases and the J gene lost 6 bases, with 12 bases spanning the gap. CDR3 nucleotide sequence: TGTGCCAGCAGCTTGAGGGCTAGCACCGAGCAGTACTTC. It yields the protein CASSLRASTEQYF.

This clone is labeled as medium-sized. The rearrangement uses TRBV7-9 and TRBJ1-2, with D uncertain. With 4 bases removed from V and 1 base from J, the gap between germline ends came to 10 bases. The CDR3 length is 14 residues. Germline assignment: CDR1 SEHNR and CDR2 FQNEAQ (reference sequence). In nucleotides, the CDR3 is TGTGCCAGCAGCTCCTCTGCTCATAACTATGGCTACACCTTC. It encodes CASSSSAHNYGYTF. Together with reference TRBV7-9 and TRBJ1-2, the CDR3 gives the full variable domain: DTGVSQNPRHKITKRGQNVTFRCDPISEHNRLYWYRQTLGQGPEFLTYFQNEAQLEKSRLLSDRFSAERPKGSFSTLEIQRTEQGDSAMYLCASSSSAHNYGYTFGSGTRLTVV.

This chain uses TRBV7-8 with TRBJ2-5; the D gene is possibly TRBD2 (6 bases). Germline loops: CDR1 SGHVS, CDR2 FQNEAQ. This CDR3 comprises 14 residues. Trimming cost V 2 bases and J 2 bases, with 9 bases left between them. The chain's CDR3 is CASSLRRAQETQYF. For the CDR3, the DNA is TGTGCCAGCAGCTTAAGGAGGGCTCAAGAGACCCAGTACTTC.

The rearrangement links TRBV7-8 to TRBJ2-7; D is ambiguous. Trimming shortened V by 1 base and J by 0 bases, and 10 bases separated the two germline ends. Germline CDR1 SGHVS, CDR2 FQNEAQ. This CDR3 contains 15 residues. CDR3 residues: CASSLVRGSSYEQYF. As DNA, the CDR3 is TGTGCCAGCAGCTTAGTGAGAGGAAGCTCCTACGAGCAGTACTTC.

The sample holds one count of this clone. This chain joins TRBV27 and TRBJ2-1; 7 bases line up with TRBD2. CDR1 and CDR2 (germline): MNHEY, SMNVEV (reference sequence). V lost 5 bases and J lost 10; bases outside the gene matches: 11. This CDR3 has 14 residues. The CDR3 DNA is TGTGCCAGCAGTCCCCCTGGCGGGAGAAGGGAGCAGTTCTTC. Protein sequence: CASSPPGGRREQFF.

The chain uses TRBV4-1 and TRBJ2-2; TRBD2 agrees at 7 bases. CDR3 length: 15 amino acids. V was clipped by 4 bases and J by 2 bases; unmatched bases: 4. CDR1 and CDR2 from the germline V gene are MGHRA and YSYEKL. This chain's CDR3 is CASSRWGGNTGELFF. DNA for the CDR3: TGCGCCAGCAGCCGGTGGGGGGGAAACACCGGGGAGCTGTTTTTT.

This clone was picked up a small number of times. The chain has TRBV2 and TRBJ1-1, with a tentative D call TRBD1 (6 bases). Trimming pared 7 bases from V and 2 bases from J, leaving 20 bases between. Germline CDR1 SNHLY, CDR2 FYNNEI. CDR3 length: 16 residues. The CDR3 DNA follows: TGTGCCAGCACCCGACCGGGGGCAGATACCAACACTGAAGCTTTCTTT. Residues: CASTRPGADTNTEAFF. Looking up the rest from reference TRBV2 and TRBJ1-1 gives the full variable domain: EPEVTQTPSHQVTQMGQEVILRCVPISNHLYFYWYRQILGQKVEFLVSFYNNEISEKSEIFDDQFSVERPDGSNFTLKIRSTKLEDSAMYFCASTRPGADTNTEAFFGQGTRLTVV.

This chain connects TRBV7-9 to TRBJ2-7; 7 nucleotides line up with TRBD2. Unmatched junction bases numbered 6, after V lost 7 bases and J lost 6 bases. CDR1 and CDR2 (germline): SEHNR, FQNEAQ (reference sequence). The CDR3 covers 12 residues. The DNA for the CDR3 is TGTGCCAGCACCGGATCGGGAGGCGAGCAGTACTTC. The encoded protein is CASTGSGGEQYF.

The chain uses TRBV9 and TRBJ2-5; D may be TRBD1 (6 bases). The germline V gene encodes CDR1 SGDLS and CDR2 YYNGEE. The CDR3 runs to 14 residues. The ends were cut back, 0 bases at V and 5 bases at J, with 11 bases in the middle. The CDR3 DNA follows: TGTGCCAGCAGCGTAGCTCAGGGGCCCGAGACCCAGTACTTC. Amino acid sequence: CASSVAQGPETQYF.

This clone turned up a few times. The CDR3 region is CASSQDYNSPLHF. The CDR3 bases are TGTGCCAGCTCGCAGGACTATAATTCACCCCTCCACTTT. This chain connects TRBV2 to TRBJ1-6; no firm D call. Germline V gene data show CDR1 as SNHLY and CDR2 as FYNNEI. The CDR3 contains 13 residues. Trimming stripped 8 bases from V and 3 bases from J, with 8 bases between.

There are a few counts of this clone. The CDR3 protein is CASSLQGLNGYTF. Here the CDR3 DNA reads TGCGCCAGCAGCTTACAGGGATTAAATGGCTACACCTTC. The V gene is TRBV5-1, the J gene TRBJ1-2, with TRBD1 as a possible D gene (6 bases). CDR3 length equals 13 residues. The V end was cut by 2 bases, the J end by 6 bases, with 11 bases between. Germline CDR1 and CDR2: SGHRS and YFSETQ.

The chain has TRBV5-4 and TRBJ2-2; 8 bases are a match to TRBD2. J lost 6 bases, V lost 4 bases, and 8 bases had no gene match. CDR1 SGHNT and CDR2 YYREEE come from the germline V gene (reference sequence). The CDR3 length is 15 residues. This chain's CDR3 is CASSTGLDRAGELFF. In DNA form, the CDR3 reads TGTGCCAGCAGCACGGGACTAGATCGTGCCGGGGAGCTGTTTTTT.

J is TRBJ2-1 and V is TRBV7-6; 12 bases line up with TRBD2. This CDR3 is built from 14 residues. Trimming at V came to 5 bases and at J to 8 bases, leaving 4 bases not matched to a gene. Germline V CDR1 and CDR2: SGHVS, FNYEAQ. The CDR3 is CASSPRLAGDEQFF. The DNA of the CDR3 is TGTGCCAGCAGCCCAAGACTAGCGGGAGATGAGCAGTTCTTC.

This clone has a handful of counts. The CDR3 DNA is TGCGCCAGCAGCCAAGTCAGAAGAACAGGGGGCGGCTACACCTTC. Protein sequence: CASSQVRRTGGGYTF. This chain links TRBV4-1 with TRBJ1-2, with 9 positions matching TRBD1. Trimming removed 1 base from V and 8 bases from J; junction bases left unmatched: 8. Germline V gives CDR1 MGHRA, CDR2 YSYEKL. CDR3 length equals 15 residues.

The chain couples TRBV7-3 to TRBJ2-5; D perhaps matches TRBD2 (5 bases). The CDR3 covers 13 residues. The V end was cut by 5 bases, the J end by 5 bases, with 12 bases between. CDR1 is SGHTA and CDR2 is FQGTGA in the germline V gene. The CDR3 here is CASSTGPGETQYF. The CDR3 nucleotides read TGTGCCAGCAGCACTGGGCCGGGGGAGACCCAGTACTTC.

DNA of the CDR3: TGTGCCAGCAGCTCCCGGGACAGGGACCCTTCTAGGCGGGAAAAACTGTTTTTT. Translating it yields CASSSRDRDPSRREKLFF. The chain employs TRBV7-9 and TRBJ1-4; 9 bases are shared with TRBD1. Looked up from germline, CDR1 is SEHNR and CDR2 is FQNEAQ (reference sequence). V lost 4 bases, J lost 8 bases, and 17 bases stayed unmatched. This CDR3 is built from 18 residues.

The rearrangement joins TRBV7-9 to TRBJ1-2; D is perhaps TRBD1 (5 bases). V was shortened by 5 bases and J by 8 bases, with 18 bases between the two germline ends. From germline, CDR1 is SEHNR and CDR2 FQNEAQ (reference sequence). This CDR3 comprises 14 residues. CDR3 bases: TGTGCCAGCAGCCTCCCCGGGACTTTAGGCGGCTACACCTTC. This gives the protein CASSLPGTLGGYTF.

V is TRBV7-6 and J is TRBJ1-4; the D gene is possibly TRBD1 (5 bases). Deletions cut 5 bases from V and 4 bases from J, with 11 bases between. Germline V gene sequence: CDR1 SGHVS, CDR2 FNYEAQ. The length of the CDR3 is 14 residues. The CDR3 DNA is TGTGCCAGCAGCCTCCCAGGGTATAATGAAAAACTGTTTTTT. Amino acids: CASSLPGYNEKLFF. Full variable domain (remainder filled in from reference TRBV7-6 and TRBJ1-4): GAGVSQSPRYKVTKRGQDVALRCDPISGHVSLYWYRQALGQGPEFLTYFNYEAQQDKSGLPNDRFSAERPEGSISTLTIQRTEQRDSAMYRCASSLPGYNEKLFFGSGTQLSVL.

The rearrangement links TRBV7-9 to TRBJ2-5; D may be TRBD2 (5 bases). Trimming pared 0 bases from V and 5 bases from J, leaving 7 bases between. CDR1 SEHNR and CDR2 FQNEAQ come from the germline V gene (reference sequence). The CDR3 runs 13 residues. In nucleotides, the CDR3 is TGTGCCAGCAGCTTAGCGGGAGCCGAGACCCAGTACTTC. Residues: CASSLAGAETQYF. Full variable domain (outside the CDR3, taken from reference TRBV7-9 and TRBJ2-5): DTGVSQNPRHKITKRGQNVTFRCDPISEHNRLYWYRQTLGQGPEFLTYFQNEAQLEKSRLLSDRFSAERPKGSFSTLEIQRTEQGDSAMYLCASSLAGAETQYFGPGTRLLVL.

In its sample, this clone was seen a few times. The V call is TRBV10-1, the J call TRBJ2-1; possible D gene TRBD2, 6 bases. The CDR3 totals 13 residues. Trimming pared 8 bases from V and 8 bases from J, leaving 16 bases between. Germline V gene lookup returns CDR1 WNHNN and CDR2 SYGVQD (reference sequence). CDR3: CASSKRVIDEQFF. The CDR3 DNA sequence: TGCGCCAGCTCGAAGCGGGTTATTGATGAGCAGTTCTTC.

This clone was picked up a small number of times. The chain joins TRBV14 to TRBJ2-7; TRBD1 matches 10 bases. Germline V gene lookup returns CDR1 SGHDN and CDR2 FVKESK. CDR3 length: 15 amino acids. J gave up 2 bases and V 5 bases, and 6 bases lay outside the gene matches. The chain's CDR3 is CASSSPGTGAYEQYF. CDR3 in DNA: TGTGCCAGCAGCTCTCCCGGGACAGGGGCCTACGAGCAGTACTTC.

V usage is TRBV28 and J usage is TRBJ2-5, with 7 bases fitting TRBD1. This CDR3 comprises 12 residues. The germline gives CDR1 MDHEN, CDR2 SYDVKM. Trimming at V came to 5 bases and at J to 11 bases, leaving 8 bases not matched to a gene. The CDR3 loop reads CASSLRQGSQYF. The CDR3 nucleotides read TGTGCCAGCAGTCTAAGACAGGGTAGTCAGTACTTC.

This chain joins TRBV11-2 and TRBJ1-2; unclear D gene. The CDR3 sequence is 15 residues long. V was pared by 1 base and J by 2 bases, with 11 bases between. Looked up from germline, CDR1 is SGHAT and CDR2 is FQNNGV. DNA of the CDR3: TGTGCCAGCAGCTTAGGAGTAGGACCAAACTATGGCTACACCTTC. As protein: CASSLGVGPNYGYTF.

This clone was counted a few times. Compared with germline, one end of the junction differs, possibly owing to a read error. The rearrangement links TRBV30 to TRBJ1-1; D is perhaps TRBD1 (6 bases). In germline, CDR1 is GTSNPN, CDR2 SVGIG (reference sequence). The CDR3 is made up of 13 amino acids. CDR3 sequence (DNA): TGTGCCTGGCATACAGGGAGCCTTTTTTTTGGCGTCTTT. This translates into CAWHTGSLFFGVF. Complete variable domain (other parts from reference TRBV30 and TRBJ1-1): SQTIHQWPATLVQPVGSPLSLECTVEGTSNPNLYWYRQAAGRGLQLLFYSVGIGQISSEVPQNLSASRPQDRQFILSSKKLLLSDSGFYLCAWHTGSLFFGVFGQGTRLTVV.